The source of this T cell receptor (beta chain) is a study of blood T cell repertoires in COVID-19. Study information: Acute and convalescent COVID-19 specimens originated in the United States, Italy and Spain. T cells, B-cell-depleted T cells, or PBMCs provided the cDNA or gDNA that served as material.

Germline assignment: CDR1 ENHRY and CDR2 SYGVKD. Trimming removed 6 bases from V and 6 bases from J, with 20 bases in between. The CDR3 covers 15 residues. Per the study methods: Cell counts per sample came from amplifying reference gene primers. TCRdb's table, derived via immunoSEQ multiplex PCR, lists solely in-frame clones and lacks some. V, J and clone size were drawn from that table, and D and trimming were deduced from the DNA. This sample carries just over 200,000 clones, 70% to 90% of them seen once, and the ten largest clones take approximately 6%. This TCR was sampled from a man older than 75 with acute or convalescent COVID-19. The V and J genes are TRBV10-3 and TRBJ1-1, with D perhaps matching TRBD1 (6 bases). The source material was peripheral blood. CDR3 DNA sequence: TGTGCCATCAGAAGTGACGGACAGAGGGCCGCTGAAGCTTTCTTT. Amino acids: CAIRSDGQRAAEAFF.